This T cell receptor (beta chain) is drawn from a study of blood T cell repertoires in COVID-19. Study in general: T cells, B-cell-depleted T cells, or PBMCs provided the cDNA or gDNA that served as material.

The length of the CDR3 is 15 residues. The V gene's germline CDR1 is MNHEY and CDR2 SMNVEV (reference sequence). Deletions cut 4 bases from V and 5 bases from J, with 17 bases between. TCRdb keeps only in-frame clones here, not all; method: immunoSEQ multiplex PCR. The sample consists of 130,000 or so clones, approximately 77% of them appearing once. The source material was peripheral blood. This TCR was sampled from an elderly man with acute or convalescent COVID-19. The V gene is TRBV27, the J gene TRBJ2-5; D might be TRBD2 (5 bases). CDR3 bases: TGTGCCAGCAGTTCTTCCGGACTGGCTATGGAGACCCAGTACTTC. It translates to CASSSSGLAMETQYF.